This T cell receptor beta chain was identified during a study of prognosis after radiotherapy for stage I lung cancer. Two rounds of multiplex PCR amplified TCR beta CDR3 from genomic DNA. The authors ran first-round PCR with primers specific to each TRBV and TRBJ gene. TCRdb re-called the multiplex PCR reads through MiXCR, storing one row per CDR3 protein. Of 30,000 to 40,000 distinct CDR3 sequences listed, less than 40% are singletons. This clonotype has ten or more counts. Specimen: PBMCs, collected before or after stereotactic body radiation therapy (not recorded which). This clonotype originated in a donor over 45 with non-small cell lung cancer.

The CDR3 DNA follows: TGTGCCAGCAGCTTAGTTACTACACCGTACCAAGAGACCCAGTACTTC. Translated, it gives CASSLVTTPYQETQYF. The rearrangement links TRBV7-9 to TRBJ2-5; no definite D call. This CDR3 comprises 16 residues. Per germline, CDR1 SEHNR and CDR2 FQNEAQ (reference sequence). Trimming took off 1 base at V and 0 bases at J, with 12 bases between the two ends.